The clone carrying this T cell receptor (beta chain) is a singleton in its sample. Its matching antigen is unknown. The conserved closing phenylalanine or tryptophan is absent in this CDR3, likely reflecting a read error. This CDR3 contains 15 residues. Germline-derived CDR1 and CDR2 are DFQATT and SNEGSKA (reference sequence). One entry per CDR3 protein results from TCRdb running MiXCR on the multiplex PCR reads. Among some 130,000 distinct CDR3 sequences listed, approximately 20% were seen once. The lymph nodes were axillary draining lymph nodes from breast cancer patients. This sample is drawn from a study of breast tumors, draining lymph nodes, adjacent tissues. Study outcomes and limitations: Tumors had less TCR diversity than lymph nodes, more than nontumor tissue. The data were judged consistent with most tumor T cells coming from lymph node and expanding in tumor. Luminal-like breast cancer showed significantly greater tumor-nontumor repertoire similarity than basal-like breast cancer did.

This receptor was obtained from a female donor with breast cancer. Some clones in this sample may be carry-over from other donors' samples. The V gene is TRBV20-1, the J gene TRBJ2-7, with 9 bases that match TRBD1. Source material: axillary lymph node tissue. The CDR3: CSAFSLGQGFREQYL. The CDR3 region has the DNA TGCAGCGCTTTCTCCCTGGGACAGGGATTTCGCGAGCAGTACCTC.